Listed below are T cell receptor beta chains from one sample, sequenced in a study of T cells after yellow fever vaccination. MiXCR was run by TCRdb on the 5' RACE reads, yielding one entry per CDR3 protein. The sample contains some 300,000 distinct CDR3 sequences, 8% to 9.5% of which appear only once. Sample: PBMCs, taken about 49 days after the first yellow fever vaccination. The receptors here all came from a man between 18 and 29 years old who received the YFV17D yellow fever vaccine. CDR3s include the opening cysteine and the closing phenylalanine or tryptophan. Fields, in order: J gene, D gene, V gene, clone size, CDR3 DNA, CDR3 protein. The D gene is left open where the match is weak. Size tells how often a clone was seen (once, few, many) or the class of an expanded clone, and some rows leave it out.

j_call: TRBJ1-2
d_call: .
v_call: TRBV15
clone_size: few
cdr3_nt: TGTGCCACCAGCAGAGTGGACGGGGGAGACCCTAACTATGGCTACACCTTC
cdr3_aa: CATSRVDGGDPNYGYTF

j_call: TRBJ1-4
d_call: .
v_call: TRBV4-1
clone_size: few
cdr3_nt: TGCGCCAGCAGCCAAGGATTCGGACCTAATGAAAAACTGTTTTTT
cdr3_aa: CASSQGFGPNEKLFF

j_call: TRBJ2-1
d_call: TRBD1
v_call: TRBV18
clone_size: few
cdr3_nt: TGTGCCAGCTCACCGAGTAGAGACAGGGTGTCCAATGAGCAGTTCTTC
cdr3_aa: CASSPSRDRVSNEQFF

j_call: TRBJ2-3
d_call: .
v_call: TRBV20-1
clone_size: many
cdr3_nt: TGCAGTGCTATTCTTTGGGGGCGACCAGATACGCAGTATTTT
cdr3_aa: CSAILWGRPDTQYF

j_call: TRBJ1-4
d_call: .
v_call: TRBV7-2
clone_size: many
cdr3_nt: TGTGCCAGCAGCGCCCGCCTCGCCACTAATGAAAAACTGTTTTTT
cdr3_aa: CASSARLATNEKLFF

j_call: TRBJ1-6
d_call: TRBD1
v_call: TRBV20-1
clone_size: .
cdr3_nt: TGCAGTGCGCATAGACAGGGGATTAATTCACCCCTCCACTTT
cdr3_aa: CSAHRQGINSPLHF

j_call: TRBJ1-1
d_call: .
v_call: TRBV28
clone_size: .
cdr3_nt: TGTGCCAGCAGTTTTTTCCAAGACTTGAACACTGAAGCTTTCTTT
cdr3_aa: CASSFFQDLNTEAFF

j_call: TRBJ1-2
d_call: .
v_call: TRBV6-1
clone_size: few
cdr3_nt: TGTGCCAGCAGTGCCCAAGATGTAGTGGGGGGCTACACCTTC
cdr3_aa: CASSAQDVVGGYTF

j_call: TRBJ2-7
d_call: TRBD2
v_call: TRBV7-2
clone_size: .
cdr3_nt: TGTGCCAGCAGCCCCGGACTAGCGGGGGGCAACGAGCAGTACTTC
cdr3_aa: CASSPGLAGGNEQYF

j_call: TRBJ1-2
d_call: .
v_call: TRBV12-3/TRBV12-4
clone_size: many
cdr3_nt: TGTGCCAGCACCTTTCGGCCTAACTATGGCTACACCTTC
cdr3_aa: CASTFRPNYGYTF

j_call: TRBJ2-6
d_call: .
v_call: TRBV29-1
clone_size: .
cdr3_nt: TGCAGCGTTATCGGGCTTAGGGGTAACGTCCTGACTTTC
cdr3_aa: CSVIGLRGNVLTF

j_call: TRBJ1-2
d_call: TRBD1
v_call: TRBV12-3/TRBV12-4
clone_size: .
cdr3_nt: TGTGCCAGCAGTTATCCCACAGGGGGCGGCTATGGCTACACCTTC
cdr3_aa: CASSYPTGGGYGYTF

j_call: TRBJ2-7
d_call: TRBD1
v_call: TRBV7-2
clone_size: once
cdr3_nt: TGTGCCAGCAACAACAGGGGCCACGAGCAGTACTTC
cdr3_aa: CASNNRGHEQYF

j_call: TRBJ1-6
d_call: .
v_call: TRBV18
clone_size: .
cdr3_nt: TGTGCCAGCTCACCCGGGTTGGACAGAAATAATTCACCCCTCCACTTT
cdr3_aa: CASSPGLDRNNSPLHF

j_call: TRBJ1-1
d_call: .
v_call: TRBV30
clone_size: few
cdr3_nt: TGTGCCTGGGCTCCTTGGGGCACTGAAGCTTTCTTT
cdr3_aa: CAWAPWGTEAFF

j_call: TRBJ1-5
d_call: TRBD1
v_call: TRBV7-2
clone_size: .
cdr3_nt: TGTGCCAGCAGCCTGGACAGGACAGGAGGGCCCCAGCATTTT
cdr3_aa: CASSLDRTGGPQHF

j_call: TRBJ1-3
d_call: .
v_call: TRBV10-3
clone_size: .
cdr3_nt: TGTGCCATCAGTGCCTCGGGACACCGTGGAAACACCATATATTTT
cdr3_aa: CAISASGHRGNTIYF

j_call: TRBJ1-2
d_call: TRBD1
v_call: TRBV4-2
clone_size: .
cdr3_nt: TGTGCCAGCAGCTTTCAGGGGGTTTCTGGGAGCTATGGCTACACCTTC
cdr3_aa: CASSFQGVSGSYGYTF

j_call: TRBJ2-1
d_call: .
v_call: TRBV5-1
clone_size: few
cdr3_nt: TGCGCCAGCAGCTTAGTATCGGGCGTCTCCTACAATGAGCAGTTCTTC
cdr3_aa: CASSLVSGVSYNEQFF

j_call: TRBJ2-2
d_call: .
v_call: TRBV29-1
clone_size: many
cdr3_nt: TGCAGCGGCCTCGTTATCGGGGAGCTGTTTTTT
cdr3_aa: CSGLVIGELFF

j_call: TRBJ1-5
d_call: .
v_call: TRBV12-3/TRBV12-4
clone_size: many
cdr3_nt: TGTGCCAGCAAAAATACAGGAAACTCCCAGCCCCAGCATTTT
cdr3_aa: CASKNTGNSQPQHF

j_call: TRBJ1-6
d_call: TRBD1
v_call: TRBV5-6
clone_size: .
cdr3_nt: TGTGCCAGCAGCTGGGGCAGGGGGCGCAAAGCCCTCCACTTT
cdr3_aa: CASSWGRGRKALHF

j_call: TRBJ1-1
d_call: .
v_call: TRBV7-2
clone_size: many
cdr3_nt: TGTGCCAGCAGCTCTACAGGGAATGAAGCTTTCTTT
cdr3_aa: CASSSTGNEAFF

j_call: TRBJ1-1
d_call: .
v_call: TRBV6-2/TRBV6-3
clone_size: .
cdr3_nt: TGTGCCAGCAGTTACTCGACCTCCCGGGGGAACACTGAAGCTTTCTTT
cdr3_aa: CASSYSTSRGNTEAFF

j_call: TRBJ1-1
d_call: .
v_call: TRBV4-3
clone_size: few
cdr3_nt: TGCGCCAGCAGCCAGTTGTTAGGGACCCCTGAAGCTTTCTTT
cdr3_aa: CASSQLLGTPEAFF

j_call: TRBJ2-5
d_call: TRBD2
v_call: TRBV3-1
clone_size: many
cdr3_nt: TGTGCCAGCAGCCAAGATCCTAGCGGGGATTGGGAAGAGACCCAGTACTTC
cdr3_aa: CASSQDPSGDWEETQYF

j_call: TRBJ1-1
d_call: .
v_call: TRBV20-1
clone_size: .
cdr3_nt: TGCAGTGCTAGAGTAGACGGCAACACTGAAGCTTTCTTT
cdr3_aa: CSARVDGNTEAFF

j_call: TRBJ2-2
d_call: .
v_call: TRBV5-1
clone_size: .
cdr3_nt: TGCGCCAGCAGCATCACAGGGTCGGGTACGAACACCGGGGAGCTGTTTTTT
cdr3_aa: CASSITGSGTNTGELFF

j_call: TRBJ2-1
d_call: TRBD1
v_call: TRBV5-1
clone_size: .
cdr3_nt: TGCGCCAGCAGCTCACTCGGGACAGGGTATAATGAGCAGTTCTTC
cdr3_aa: CASSSLGTGYNEQFF

j_call: TRBJ1-1
d_call: TRBD1
v_call: TRBV15
clone_size: .
cdr3_nt: TGTGCCACCAGCAGAGATCAGGGGGGCACTGAAGCTTTCTTT
cdr3_aa: CATSRDQGGTEAFF

j_call: TRBJ2-5
d_call: TRBD1
v_call: TRBV10-3
clone_size: .
cdr3_nt: TGTGCCATCAGTGACCCGCGACAGGGTTCAGAGACCCAGTACTTC
cdr3_aa: CAISDPRQGSETQYF

j_call: TRBJ2-1
d_call: .
v_call: TRBV30
clone_size: few
cdr3_nt: TGTGCCTGGCTAAGGGGGGCCCTCTACAATGAGCAGTTCTTC
cdr3_aa: CAWLRGALYNEQFF

j_call: TRBJ2-5
d_call: .
v_call: TRBV14
clone_size: few
cdr3_nt: TGTGCCAGCAGCCCCTCTAGCTGGGGAGAGACCCAGTACTTC
cdr3_aa: CASSPSSWGETQYF

j_call: TRBJ2-1
d_call: TRBD2
v_call: TRBV12-3/TRBV12-4
clone_size: few
cdr3_nt: TGTGCCAGCAGTTTGGGAGCGGGGGACTACAATGAGCAGTTCTTC
cdr3_aa: CASSLGAGDYNEQFF

j_call: TRBJ1-5
d_call: .
v_call: TRBV7-2
clone_size: few
cdr3_nt: TGTGCCAGCAGCTTGGGACACCGATTAAATCAGCCCCAGCATTTT
cdr3_aa: CASSLGHRLNQPQHF

j_call: TRBJ1-5
d_call: TRBD1
v_call: TRBV5-1
clone_size: .
cdr3_nt: TGCGCCAGCAGCCCCGGGACAGGGTCCAATCAGCCCCAGCATTTT
cdr3_aa: CASSPGTGSNQPQHF

j_call: TRBJ2-3
d_call: TRBD2
v_call: TRBV7-9
clone_size: few
cdr3_nt: TGTGCCAGCAGCTTTTCGGGACTAGCGGCGCTCACAGATACGCAGTATTTT
cdr3_aa: CASSFSGLAALTDTQYF

j_call: TRBJ2-7
d_call: TRBD1
v_call: TRBV7-9
clone_size: few
cdr3_nt: TGTGCCAGCAGCGTTACAGGGGGCGACCTCTCCTACGAGCAGTACTTC
cdr3_aa: CASSVTGGDLSYEQYF

j_call: TRBJ1-1
d_call: .
v_call: TRBV6-2/TRBV6-3
clone_size: .
cdr3_nt: TGTGCCAGCACCCCATCGGACCCGCTGAACACTGAAGCTTTCTTT
cdr3_aa: CASTPSDPLNTEAFF

j_call: TRBJ2-7
d_call: TRBD1
v_call: TRBV6-2/TRBV6-3
clone_size: few
cdr3_nt: TGTGCCAGCAGCCCCGACAGGGCTTTGGTTTTCTACGAGCAGTACTTC
cdr3_aa: CASSPDRALVFYEQYF